Listed here are 8 T cell receptor beta chains from one sample, sequenced in a study of blood T cell repertoires in COVID-19. Assay used: immunoSEQ multiplex PCR; TCRdb lists only in-frame clones, some missing. The sample gives 200,000 to 250,000 clones, roughly 84% of which show up once; approximately 6.5% is in the top ten. Sequenced: PBMCs or T cells enriched from blood (not recorded which). The receptors were gathered from a middle-aged woman who had recovered from COVID-19.

Details on this clone: Other DNA sequences within the sample encode an identical CDR3. This chain joins TRBV2 and TRBJ1-2, with D unclear. There are 13 residues in the CDR3. Trimming stripped 1 base from V and 5 bases from J, with 8 bases between. Germline V gene data show CDR1 as SNHLY and CDR2 as FYNNEI. The CDR3 here is CASSEGAGYGYTF. For the CDR3, the DNA is TGTGCCAGCAGTGAAGGGGCGGGTTATGGCTACACCTTC.

This clone was picked up one time. This chain joins TRBV9 and TRBJ1-1, with 8 bases identical to TRBD1. The germline V gene encodes CDR1 SGDLS and CDR2 YYNGEE. The CDR3 is made up of 15 amino acids. The ends lost 4 bases at V and 4 bases at J; junction bases unmatched: 9. The CDR3 nucleotides are TGTGCCAGCAGCTTACAGGGGGTTGGGGCCACTGAAGCTTTCTTT. Translating gives CASSLQGVGATEAFF.

The CDR3 here is CASSLGLAANTGELFF. CDR3 nucleotides: TGTGCCAGCAGCTTAGGACTAGCGGCGAACACCGGGGAGCTGTTTTTT. The genes are TRBV7-2 and TRBJ2-2, with 9 bases fitting TRBD2. Looked up from germline, CDR1 is SGHTA and CDR2 is FQGNSA. The trim removed 1 base at V and 0 bases at J, leaving 0 bases unmatched. CDR3 length: 16 amino acids. The variable domain in full, completed from reference TRBV7-2 and TRBJ2-2, reads GAGVSQSPSNKVTEKGKDVELRCDPISGHTALYWYRQSLGQGLEFLIYFQGNSAPDKSGLPSDRFSAERTGGSVSTLTIQRTQQEDSAVYLCASSLGLAANTGELFFGEGSRLTVL.

This chain links TRBV15 with TRBJ1-3, with 7 positions matching TRBD1. Germline loops: CDR1 LNHNV, CDR2 YYDKDF (reference sequence). V dropped 5 bases and J dropped 3; count of bases not matched to a gene: 4. The CDR3 runs to 14 residues. In nucleotides, the CDR3 is TGTGCCACCAGCGTAGGGGGCTTTGGAAACACCATATATTTT. This codes for CATSVGGFGNTIYF.

This rearrangement joins TRBV29-1 to TRBJ2-3; TRBD1 matches at 7 bases. Germline V gene data show CDR1 as SQVTM and CDR2 as ANQGSEA. There are 15 residues in the CDR3. The trim removed 1 base at V and 2 bases at J, leaving 6 bases unmatched. In DNA, the CDR3 is TGCAGCGTTGAAGTTACTACAGGGGCCACAGATACGCAGTATTTT. Its translation is CSVEVTTGATDTQYF.

The chain is built from TRBV7-9 and TRBJ1-4, with TRBD1 as a possible D gene (5 bases). This CDR3 is 12 amino acids long. Trimming took off 7 bases at V and 9 bases at J, with 12 bases between the two ends. Per the germline V gene, CDR1 is SEHNR and CDR2 is FQNEAQ (reference sequence). DNA for the CDR3: TGTGCCAGCACCTCAAGGGGTCAAAAACTGTTTTTT. Translation gives CASTSRGQKLFF. Full variable domain (remainder filled in from reference TRBV7-9 and TRBJ1-4): DTGVSQNPRHKITKRGQNVTFRCDPISEHNRLYWYRQTLGQGPEFLTYFQNEAQLEKSRLLSDRFSAERPKGSFSTLEIQRTEQGDSAMYLCASTSRGQKLFFGSGTQLSVL.

This clone has a single count. The CDR3 DNA reads TGTGCCAGCAGTACCCCCTTCGGGAGGGTAGGAGCTTTCTTT. This gives the protein CASSTPFGRVGAFF. The V call is TRBV28, the J call TRBJ1-1; no clear D. The CDR3 spans 14 residues. V lost 5 bases and J 10 bases, leaving 20 bases between the germline ends. CDR1 and CDR2 (germline): MDHEN, SYDVKM.

This sequence joins TRBV6-5 and TRBJ2-7, with 10 bases aligning to TRBD2. The CDR3 length is 15 residues. J lost 3 bases, V lost 5 bases, and 7 bases had no gene match. CDR1 is MNHEY and CDR2 is SVGAGI in the germline V gene. The CDR3: CASSLSGRALYEQYF. CDR3 sequence (DNA): TGTGCCAGCAGTCTAAGCGGGAGGGCCCTCTACGAGCAGTACTTC.